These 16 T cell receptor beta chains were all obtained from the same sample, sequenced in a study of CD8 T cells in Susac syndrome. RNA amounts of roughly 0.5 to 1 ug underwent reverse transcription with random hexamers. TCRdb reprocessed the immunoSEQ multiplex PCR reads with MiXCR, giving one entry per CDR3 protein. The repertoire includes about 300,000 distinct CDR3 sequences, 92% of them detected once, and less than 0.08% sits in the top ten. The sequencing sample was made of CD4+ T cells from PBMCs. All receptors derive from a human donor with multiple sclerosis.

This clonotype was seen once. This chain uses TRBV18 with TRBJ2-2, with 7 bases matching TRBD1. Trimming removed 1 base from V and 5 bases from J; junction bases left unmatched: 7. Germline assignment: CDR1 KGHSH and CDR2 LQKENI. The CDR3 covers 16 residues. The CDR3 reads CASSPRGQRKTGELFF. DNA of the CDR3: TGTGCCAGCTCACCACGGGGACAGCGGAAAACCGGGGAGCTGTTTTTT.

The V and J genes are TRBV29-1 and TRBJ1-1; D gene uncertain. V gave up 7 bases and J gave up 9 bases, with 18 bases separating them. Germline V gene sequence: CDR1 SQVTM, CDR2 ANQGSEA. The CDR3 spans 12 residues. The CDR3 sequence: CSATRVVPQAFF. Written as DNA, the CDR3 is TGCAGCGCCACCCGGGTGGTGCCGCAAGCTTTCTTT.

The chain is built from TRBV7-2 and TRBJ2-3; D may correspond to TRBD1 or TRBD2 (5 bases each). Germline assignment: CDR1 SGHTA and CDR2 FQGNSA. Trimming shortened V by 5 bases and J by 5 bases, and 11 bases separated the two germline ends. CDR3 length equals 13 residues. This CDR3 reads CASSPGPRDTQYF. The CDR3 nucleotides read TGTGCCAGCAGCCCGGGACCTCGAGATACGCAGTATTTT.

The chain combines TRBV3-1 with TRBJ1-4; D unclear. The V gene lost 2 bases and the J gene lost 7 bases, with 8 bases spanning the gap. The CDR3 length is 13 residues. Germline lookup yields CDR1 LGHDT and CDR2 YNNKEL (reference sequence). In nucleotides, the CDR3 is TGTGCCAGCAGCCAACTCCCGGGTGAAAAACTGTTTTTT. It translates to CASSQLPGEKLFF.

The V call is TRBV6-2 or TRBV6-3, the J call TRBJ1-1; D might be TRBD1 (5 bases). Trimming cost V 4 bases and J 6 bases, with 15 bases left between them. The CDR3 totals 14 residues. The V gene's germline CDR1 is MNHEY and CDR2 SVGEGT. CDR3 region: CASSSGPRTAEAFF. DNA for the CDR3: TGTGCCAGCAGTTCGGGACCTAGAACGGCTGAAGCTTTCTTT.

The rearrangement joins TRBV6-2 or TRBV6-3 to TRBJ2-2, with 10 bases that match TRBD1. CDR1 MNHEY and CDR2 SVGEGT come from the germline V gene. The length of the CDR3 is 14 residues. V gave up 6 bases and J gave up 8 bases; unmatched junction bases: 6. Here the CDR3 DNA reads TGTGCCAGCAGAAGACAGGGGGCGACTGGGGAGCTGTTTTTT. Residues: CASRRQGATGELFF.

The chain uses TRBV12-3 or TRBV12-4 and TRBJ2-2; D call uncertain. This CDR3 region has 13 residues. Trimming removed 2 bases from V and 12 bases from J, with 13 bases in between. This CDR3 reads CASSLWRDAQLFF. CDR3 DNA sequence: TGTGCCAGCAGTTTATGGCGTGACGCTCAGCTGTTTTTT.

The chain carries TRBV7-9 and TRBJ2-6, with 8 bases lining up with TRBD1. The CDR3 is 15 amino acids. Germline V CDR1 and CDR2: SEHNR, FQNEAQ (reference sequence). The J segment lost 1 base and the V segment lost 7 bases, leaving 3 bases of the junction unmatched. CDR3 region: CASTRQGSGANVLTF. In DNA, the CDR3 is TGTGCCAGCACCCGACAGGGGTCTGGGGCCAACGTCCTGACTTTC.

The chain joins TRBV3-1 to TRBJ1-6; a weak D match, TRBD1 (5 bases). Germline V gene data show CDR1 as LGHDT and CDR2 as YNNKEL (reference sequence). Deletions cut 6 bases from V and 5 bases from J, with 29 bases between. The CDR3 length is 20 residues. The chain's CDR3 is CASSLRSLLSGSRDNSPLHF. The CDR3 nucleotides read TGTGCCAGCAGTCTTCGAAGTCTCTTATCAGGGAGCCGCGATAATTCACCCCTCCACTTT.

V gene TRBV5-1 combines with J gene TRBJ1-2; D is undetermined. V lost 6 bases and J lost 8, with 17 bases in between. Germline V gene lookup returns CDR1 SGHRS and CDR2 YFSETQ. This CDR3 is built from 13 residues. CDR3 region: CASTSSAPYGYTF. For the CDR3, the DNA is TGCGCCAGCACGTCCAGTGCCCCTTACGGCTACACCTTC. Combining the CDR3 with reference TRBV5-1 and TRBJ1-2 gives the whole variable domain KAGVTQTPRYLIKTRGQQVTLSCSPISGHRSVSWYQQTPGQGLQFLFEYFSETQRNKGNFPGRFSGRQFSNSRSEMNVSTLELGDSALYLCASTSSAPYGYTFGSGTRLTVV.

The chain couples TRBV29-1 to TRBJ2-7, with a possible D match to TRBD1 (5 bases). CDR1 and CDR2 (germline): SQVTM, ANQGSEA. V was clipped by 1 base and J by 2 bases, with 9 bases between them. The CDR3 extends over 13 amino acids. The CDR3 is CSVEVQATYEQYF. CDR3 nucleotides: TGCAGCGTTGAAGTACAGGCGACCTACGAGCAGTACTTC.

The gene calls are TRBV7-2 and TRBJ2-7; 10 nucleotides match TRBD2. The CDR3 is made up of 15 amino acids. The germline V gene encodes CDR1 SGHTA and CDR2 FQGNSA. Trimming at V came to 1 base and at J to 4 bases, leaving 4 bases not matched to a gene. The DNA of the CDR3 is TGTGCCAGCAGCTTAGGGTCTAGCGGGGGTTACGAGCAGTACTTC. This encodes CASSLGSSGGYEQYF.

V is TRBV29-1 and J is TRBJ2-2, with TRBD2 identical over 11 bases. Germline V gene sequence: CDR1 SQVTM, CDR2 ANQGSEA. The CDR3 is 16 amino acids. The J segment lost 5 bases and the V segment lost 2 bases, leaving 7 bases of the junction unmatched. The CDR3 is CSVERLAGGRTGELFF. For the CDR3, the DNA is TGCAGCGTTGAAAGATTAGCGGGAGGGCGGACCGGGGAGCTGTTTTTT.

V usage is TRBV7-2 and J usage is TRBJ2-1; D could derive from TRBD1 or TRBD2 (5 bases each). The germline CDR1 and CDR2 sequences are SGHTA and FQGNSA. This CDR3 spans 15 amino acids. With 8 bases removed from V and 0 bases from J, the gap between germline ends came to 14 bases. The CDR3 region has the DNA TGTGCCAGCGCCATCTCGGGACGCTCCTACAATGAGCAGTTCTTC. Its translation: CASAISGRSYNEQFF.

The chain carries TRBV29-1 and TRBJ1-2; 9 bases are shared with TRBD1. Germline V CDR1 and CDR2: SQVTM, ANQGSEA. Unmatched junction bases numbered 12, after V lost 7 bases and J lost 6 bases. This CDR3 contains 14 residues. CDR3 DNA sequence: TGCAGCGCGGGGAAGGGACAGGGCAGGGATGGCTACACCTTC. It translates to CSAGKGQGRDGYTF.

CDR3 region: CASSLRRGTGNEQFF. CDR3 DNA: TGTGCCAGCTCCCTCAGACGGGGAACGGGCAATGAGCAGTTCTTC. The genes are TRBV12-3 or TRBV12-4 and TRBJ2-1, with D tentatively TRBD2 (5 bases). There are 15 residues in the CDR3. Trimming shortened V by 8 bases and J by 6 bases, and 20 bases separated the two germline ends.